A single TCR beta chain is shown here with its context. TCRdb called the 5' RACE reads again in MiXCR, with one record for every CDR3 protein. The sample carries approximately 150,000 distinct CDR3 sequences, around 8.5% recorded once. These data are taken from a study of T cells after yellow fever vaccination. The germline CDR1 and CDR2 sequences are SGHKS and YYEKEE (reference sequence). This CDR3 comprises 12 residues. Trimming pared 4 bases from V and 3 bases from J, leaving 8 bases between. The V gene is TRBV5-5, the J gene TRBJ2-7, with a weak D call TRBD1 (6 bases). Here the sequenced sample was CD8+ T cells sorted from PBMCs, taken 45 days after the yellow fever booster vaccination. The clonotype was recovered from a man between 18 and 29 years old who received the YFV17D yellow fever vaccine. This CDR3 is CASSPTGYEQYV. The CDR3 bases are TGTGCCAGCAGCCCGACAGGCTACGAGCAGTACGTC.